The T cell receptor (beta chain) under discussion was sequenced for a study of OX40 agonist ivuxolimab in advanced cancers. V lost 7 bases and J lost 0, with 6 bases in between. In germline, CDR1 is SEHNR, CDR2 FQNEAQ (reference sequence). The CDR3 sequence is 12 residues long. Only a few counts were recorded for this clone. Sequenced by immunoSEQ multiplex PCR; TCRdb stores in-frame clones only, minus some. This sample carries about 69,000 clones, about nine tenths of them seen once, and the ten largest clones take around 6.3%. The sequence was obtained from an adult with an advanced solid tumor such as melanoma, head and neck, liver or kidney cancer. The sequencing used CD4+ or CD8+ T cells sorted from blood, collected in a trial of the OX40 agonist ivuxolimab. The V gene is TRBV7-9, the J gene TRBJ1-1, with D hard to call. The CDR3 region is CASNPMNTEAFF. In DNA form, the CDR3 reads TGTGCCAGCAACCCCATGAACACTGAAGCTTTCTTT. Full variable domain (remainder filled in from reference TRBV7-9 and TRBJ1-1): DTGVSQNPRHKITKRGQNVTFRCDPISEHNRLYWYRQTLGQGPEFLTYFQNEAQLEKSRLLSDRFSAERPKGSFSTLEIQRTEQGDSAMYLCASNPMNTEAFFGQGTRLTVV.